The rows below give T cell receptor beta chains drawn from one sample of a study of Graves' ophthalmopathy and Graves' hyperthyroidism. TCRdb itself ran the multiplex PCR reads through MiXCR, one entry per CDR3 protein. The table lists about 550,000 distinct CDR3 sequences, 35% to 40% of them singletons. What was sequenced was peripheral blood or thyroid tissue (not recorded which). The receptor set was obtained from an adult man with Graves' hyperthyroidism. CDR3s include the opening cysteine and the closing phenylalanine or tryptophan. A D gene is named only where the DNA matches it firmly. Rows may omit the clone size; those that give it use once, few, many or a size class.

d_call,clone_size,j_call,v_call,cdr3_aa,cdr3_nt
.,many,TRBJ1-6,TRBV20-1,CSARARARDNSPLHF,TGCAGTGCTAGAGCCCGGGCGAGGGATAATTCACCCCTCCACTTT
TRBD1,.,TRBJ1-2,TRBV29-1,CSAGTGYGYTF,TGCAGCGCGGGGACAGGGTATGGCTACACCTTC
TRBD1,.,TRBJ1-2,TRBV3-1,CASSQDGNRGYGYTF,TGTGCCAGCAGCCAAGACGGTAACAGGGGCTATGGCTACACCTTC
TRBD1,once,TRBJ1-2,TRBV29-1,CSSTGRGYGYTF,TGCAGTTCGACAGGGAGGGGCTATGGCTACACCTTC
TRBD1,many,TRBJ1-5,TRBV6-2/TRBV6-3,CASSFTYGTGGYQPQHF,TGTGCCAGCAGCTTCACCTACGGGACAGGGGGCTATCAGCCCCAGCATTTT
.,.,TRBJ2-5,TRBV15,CAASSLNGADEQTQYF,TGTGCCGCCAGCAGCTTGAATGGGGCCGATGAACAGACCCAGTACTTC
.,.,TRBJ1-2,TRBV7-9,CASSSLMMGGDGYTF,TGTGCCAGCAGCTCCTTGATGATGGGGGGGGATGGCTACACCTTC
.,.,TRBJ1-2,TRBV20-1,CSARDPGARGYTF,TGCAGTGCTAGAGATCCCGGGGCACGTGGCTACACCTTC
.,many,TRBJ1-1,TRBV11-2,CASSPGGSHTEAFF,TGTGCCAGCAGCCCAGGTGGTAGTCACACTGAAGCTTTCTTT
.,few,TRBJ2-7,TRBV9,CASSVGNSNYEQYF,TGTGCCAGCAGCGTAGGAAACAGCAACTACGAGCAGTACTTC
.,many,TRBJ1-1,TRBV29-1,CSVELAGDGTEAFF,TGCAGCGTTGAATTGGCGGGGGATGGCACTGAAGCTTTCTTT
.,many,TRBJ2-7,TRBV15,CATSREGLGSEQYF,TGTGCCACCAGCAGAGAAGGGTTGGGGAGCGAGCAGTACTTC
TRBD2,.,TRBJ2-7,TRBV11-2,CASSLAPGTSGKYF,TGTGCCAGCAGCTTAGCCCCCGGGACTAGCGGGAAGTACTTC
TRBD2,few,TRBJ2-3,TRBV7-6,CASSERTSEITDTQYF,TGTGCCAGCAGCGAAAGGACTAGCGAGATCACAGATACGCAGTATTTT
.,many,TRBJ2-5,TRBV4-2,CASSQDWWREETQYF,TGTGCCAGCAGCCAAGATTGGTGGCGCGAAGAGACCCAGTACTTC
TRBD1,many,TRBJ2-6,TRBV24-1,CATSDSGTGFSGANVLTF,TGTGCCACCAGTGATTCCGGGACAGGGTTCTCTGGGGCCAACGTCCTGACTTTC
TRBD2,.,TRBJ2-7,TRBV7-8,CASSSGGGLLTYEQYF,TGTGCCAGCAGCTCCGGGGGGGGGTTGTTAACCTACGAGCAGTACTTC
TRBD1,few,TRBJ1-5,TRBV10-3,CASTGSGQALPANQPQHF,TGTGCCAGCACAGGTTCGGGACAGGCCTTACCGGCCAATCAGCCCCAGCATTTT
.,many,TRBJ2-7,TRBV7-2,CASSLSGVGSYEQYF,TGTGCCAGCAGCTTATCAGGGGTCGGATCCTACGAGCAGTACTTC
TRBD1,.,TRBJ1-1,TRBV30,CAWIRQGMNTEAFF,TGTGCCTGGATTAGACAGGGGATGAACACTGAAGCTTTCTTT
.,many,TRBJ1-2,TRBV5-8,CASYIKGGRGDGYTF,TGTGCCAGCTACATCAAGGGGGGGCGCGGTGATGGCTACACCTTC
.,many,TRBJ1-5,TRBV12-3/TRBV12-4,CASRMGGNNQPQHF,TGTGCCAGCAGGATGGGCGGAAACAATCAGCCCCAGCATTTT
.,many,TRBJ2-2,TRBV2,CASSLGQGRTGELFF,TGTGCCAGCAGTTTAGGGCAGGGACGAACCGGGGAGCTGTTTTTT
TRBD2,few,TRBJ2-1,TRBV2,CASSDGREGMYEQFF,TGTGCCAGCAGTGATGGGCGGGAGGGCATGTATGAGCAGTTCTTC
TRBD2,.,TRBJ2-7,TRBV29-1,CSVRTSGRTYEQYF,TGCAGCGTCCGGACTAGCGGGAGGACCTACGAGCAGTACTTC
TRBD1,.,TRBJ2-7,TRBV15,CATSRGPPGQGSYEQYF,TGTGCCACCAGCAGAGGACCCCCGGGACAGGGTTCCTACGAGCAGTACTTC
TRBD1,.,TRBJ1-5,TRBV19,CASRSPGQGDSFNQPQHF,TGTGCCAGTAGATCCCCGGGACAGGGAGACTCTTTCAATCAGCCCCAGCATTTT
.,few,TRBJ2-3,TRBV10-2,CALRDLATDTQYF,TGCGCCCTGCGGGACTTGGCCACAGATACGCAGTATTTT
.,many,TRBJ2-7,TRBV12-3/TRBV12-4,CASSAHQSGSAYEQYF,TGTGCCAGCAGTGCCCACCAATCCGGGTCCGCCTACGAGCAGTACTTC
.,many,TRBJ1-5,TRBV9,CASSVGHSNQPQHF,TGTGCCAGCAGCGTAGGTCATAGCAATCAGCCCCAGCATTTT
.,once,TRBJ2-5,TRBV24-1,CATSDDGRETQYF,TGTGCCACCAGTGATGACGGCCGGGAGACCCAGTACTTC
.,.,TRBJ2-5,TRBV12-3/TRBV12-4,CASSQTSYF,TGTGCCAGCAGCCAGACCAGCTACTTC
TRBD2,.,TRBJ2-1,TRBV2,CASRDLAEGSYNEQFF,TGTGCCAGCAGGGACCTAGCGGAGGGGTCCTACAATGAGCAGTTCTTC
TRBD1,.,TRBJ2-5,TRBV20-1,CSADRDGETQYF,TGCAGTGCTGACAGGGACGGGGAGACCCAGTACTTC
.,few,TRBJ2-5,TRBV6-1,CASSQDNQETQYF,TGTGCCAGCAGTCAAGACAATCAAGAGACCCAGTACTTC
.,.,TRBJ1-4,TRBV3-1,CASSPPRTNEELFF,TGTGCCAGCAGCCCCCCGCGGACAAATGAAGAACTGTTTTTT
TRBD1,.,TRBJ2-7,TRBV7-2,CASSFGTGGTEQYF,TGTGCCAGCAGCTTTGGGACAGGGGGCACCGAGCAGTACTTC
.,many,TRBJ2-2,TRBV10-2,CASSGIGELFF,TGCGCCAGCAGTGGGATAGGGGAGCTGTTTTTT
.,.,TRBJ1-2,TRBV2,CASSDSWLYGYTF,TGTGCCAGCAGTGACAGTTGGCTATATGGCTACACCTTC
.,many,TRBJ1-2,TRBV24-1,CATSDLVDGYTF,TGTGCCACCAGTGATTTGGTCGATGGCTACACCTTC
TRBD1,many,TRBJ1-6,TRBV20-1,CSARGTGASYNSPLHF,TGCAGTGCTAGAGGGACAGGCGCCTCCTATAATTCACCCCTCCACTTT